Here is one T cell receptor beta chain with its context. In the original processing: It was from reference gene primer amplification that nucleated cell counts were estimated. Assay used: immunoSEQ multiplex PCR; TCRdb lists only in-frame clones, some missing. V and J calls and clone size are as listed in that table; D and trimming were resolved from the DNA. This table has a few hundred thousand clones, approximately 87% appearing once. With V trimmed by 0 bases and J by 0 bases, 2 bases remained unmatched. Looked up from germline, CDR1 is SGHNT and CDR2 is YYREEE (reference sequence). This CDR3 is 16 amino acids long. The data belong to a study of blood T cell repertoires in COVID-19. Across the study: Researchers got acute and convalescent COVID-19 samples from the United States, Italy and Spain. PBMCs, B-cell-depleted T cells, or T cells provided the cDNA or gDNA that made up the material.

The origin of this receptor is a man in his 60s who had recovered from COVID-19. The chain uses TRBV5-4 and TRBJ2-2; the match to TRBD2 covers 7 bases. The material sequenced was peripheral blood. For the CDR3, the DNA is TGTGCCAGCAGCTTGGTTAGCGGGTCGAACACCGGGGAGCTGTTTTTT. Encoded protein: CASSLVSGSNTGELFF.